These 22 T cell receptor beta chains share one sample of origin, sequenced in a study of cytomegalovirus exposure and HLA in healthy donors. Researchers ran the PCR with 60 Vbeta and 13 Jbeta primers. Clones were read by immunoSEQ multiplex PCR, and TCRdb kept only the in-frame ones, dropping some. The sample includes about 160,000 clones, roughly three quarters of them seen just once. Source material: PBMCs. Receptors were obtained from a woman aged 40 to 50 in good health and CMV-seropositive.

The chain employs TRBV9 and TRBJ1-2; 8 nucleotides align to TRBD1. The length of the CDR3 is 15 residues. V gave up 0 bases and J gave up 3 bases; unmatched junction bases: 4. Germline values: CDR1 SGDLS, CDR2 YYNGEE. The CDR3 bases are TGTGCCAGCAGCGTAGTGGGGACAGGCGACTATGGCTACACCTTC. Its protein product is CASSVVGTGDYGYTF.

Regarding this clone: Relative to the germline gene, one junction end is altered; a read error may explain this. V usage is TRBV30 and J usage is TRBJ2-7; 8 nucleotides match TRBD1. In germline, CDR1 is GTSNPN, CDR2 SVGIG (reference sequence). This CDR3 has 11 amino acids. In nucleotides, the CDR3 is TGTGCCTGGGGAGGACAGGGACCCCCACACTTC. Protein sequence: CAWGGQGPPHF.

CDR3 protein: CASRGQGVNTEAFF. As DNA, the CDR3 is TGTGCCAGCAGGGGACAGGGTGTGAACACTGAAGCTTTCTTT. J is TRBJ1-1 and V is TRBV25-1; 9 bases align to TRBD1. The trim removed 6 bases at V and 0 bases at J, leaving 2 bases unmatched. CDR3 length equals 14 residues. The germline gives CDR1 MGHDK, CDR2 SYGVNS.

This chain's CDR3 is CASSLHGGALSNEQFF. Here the CDR3 DNA reads TGTGCCAGCAGTTTACACGGGGGGGCCTTGAGCAATGAGCAGTTCTTC. V gene TRBV28 combines with J gene TRBJ2-1; TRBD2 matches 8 bases. V shed 2 bases and J 6 bases; nucleotides not matched to a gene: 9. Germline V gene data show CDR1 as MDHEN and CDR2 as SYDVKM. The CDR3 runs to 16 residues.

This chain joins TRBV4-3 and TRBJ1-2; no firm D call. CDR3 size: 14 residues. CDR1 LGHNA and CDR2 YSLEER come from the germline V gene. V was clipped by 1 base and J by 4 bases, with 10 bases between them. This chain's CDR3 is CASSQVGVSYGYTF. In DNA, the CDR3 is TGCGCCAGCAGCCAAGTGGGAGTCAGCTATGGCTACACCTTC.

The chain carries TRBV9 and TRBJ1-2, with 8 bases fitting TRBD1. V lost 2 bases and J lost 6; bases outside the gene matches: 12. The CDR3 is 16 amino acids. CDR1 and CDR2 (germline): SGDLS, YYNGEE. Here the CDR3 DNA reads TGTGCCAGCAGCGTCGCCACAGGGGGGGAGAGAAATGGCTACACCTTC. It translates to CASSVATGGERNGYTF.

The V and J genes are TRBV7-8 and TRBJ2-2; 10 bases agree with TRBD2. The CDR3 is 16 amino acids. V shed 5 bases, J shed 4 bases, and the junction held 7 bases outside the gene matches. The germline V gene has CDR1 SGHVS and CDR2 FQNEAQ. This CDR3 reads CASSTPAGGITGELFF. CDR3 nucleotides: TGTGCCAGCAGCACCCCAGCGGGGGGGATCACCGGGGAGCTGTTTTTT.

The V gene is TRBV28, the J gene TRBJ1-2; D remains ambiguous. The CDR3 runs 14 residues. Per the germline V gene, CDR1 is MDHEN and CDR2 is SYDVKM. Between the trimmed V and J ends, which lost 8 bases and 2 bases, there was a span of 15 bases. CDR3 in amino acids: CASSTIGGNYGYTF. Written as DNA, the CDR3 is TGTGCCAGCTCCACGATTGGTGGCAACTATGGCTACACCTTC.

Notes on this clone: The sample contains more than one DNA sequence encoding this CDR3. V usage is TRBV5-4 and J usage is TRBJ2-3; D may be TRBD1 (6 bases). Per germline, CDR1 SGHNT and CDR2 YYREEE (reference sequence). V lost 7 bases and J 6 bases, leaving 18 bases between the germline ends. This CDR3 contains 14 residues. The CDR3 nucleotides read TGTGCCAGCCATAATGACAGGCCCACGGATACGCAGTATTTT. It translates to CASHNDRPTDTQYF.

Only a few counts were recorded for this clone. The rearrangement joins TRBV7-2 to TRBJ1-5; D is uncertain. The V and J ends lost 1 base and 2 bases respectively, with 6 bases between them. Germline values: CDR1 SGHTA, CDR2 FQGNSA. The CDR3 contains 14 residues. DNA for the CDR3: TGTGCCAGCAGCTTAGGAGTTGGCAATCAGCCCCAGCATTTT. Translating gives CASSLGVGNQPQHF.

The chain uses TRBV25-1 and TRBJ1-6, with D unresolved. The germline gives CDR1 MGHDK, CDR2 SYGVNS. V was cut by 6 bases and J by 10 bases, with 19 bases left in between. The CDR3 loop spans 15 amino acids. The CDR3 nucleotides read TGTGCCAGCAGGGATCCCGGCGGAGGAGGCTCACCCCTCCACTTT. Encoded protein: CASRDPGGGGSPLHF. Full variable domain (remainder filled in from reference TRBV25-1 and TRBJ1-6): EADIYQTPRYLVIGTGKKITLECSQTMGHDKMYWYQQDPGMELHLIHYSYGVNSTEKGDLSSESTVSRIRTEHFPLTLESARPSHTSQYLCASRDPGGGGSPLHFGNGTRLTVT.

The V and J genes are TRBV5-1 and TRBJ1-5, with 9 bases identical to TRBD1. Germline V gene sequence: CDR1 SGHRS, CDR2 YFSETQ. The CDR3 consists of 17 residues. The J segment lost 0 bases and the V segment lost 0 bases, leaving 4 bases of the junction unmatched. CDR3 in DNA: TGCGCCAGCAGCTTGGGACAGGGGGATTATAGCAATCAGCCCCAGCATTTT. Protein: CASSLGQGDYSNQPQHF.

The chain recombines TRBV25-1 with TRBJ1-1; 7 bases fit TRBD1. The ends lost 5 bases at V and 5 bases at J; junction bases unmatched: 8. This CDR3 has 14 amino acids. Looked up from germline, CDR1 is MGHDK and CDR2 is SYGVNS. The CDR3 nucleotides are TGTGCCAGCAGTCGAAATGACAGGGAGACTGAAGCTTTCTTT. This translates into CASSRNDRETEAFF.

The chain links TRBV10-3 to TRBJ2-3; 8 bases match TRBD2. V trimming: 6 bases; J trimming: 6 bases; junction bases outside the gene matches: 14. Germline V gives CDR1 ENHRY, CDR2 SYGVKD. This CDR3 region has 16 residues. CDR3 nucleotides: TGTGCCATCAGCGTTAGCGGGGACGACATATACGATACGCAGTATTTT. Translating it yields CAISVSGDDIYDTQYF.

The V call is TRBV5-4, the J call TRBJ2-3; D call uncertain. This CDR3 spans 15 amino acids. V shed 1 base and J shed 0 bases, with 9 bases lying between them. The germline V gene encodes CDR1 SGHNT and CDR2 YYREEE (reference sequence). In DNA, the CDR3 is TGTGCCAGCAGCTTGTATCTGTCTAGCACAGATACGCAGTATTTT. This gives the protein CASSLYLSSTDTQYF.

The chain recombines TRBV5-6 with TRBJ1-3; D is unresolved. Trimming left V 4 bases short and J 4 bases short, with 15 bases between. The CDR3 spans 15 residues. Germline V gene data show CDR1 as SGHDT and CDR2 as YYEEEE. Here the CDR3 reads CASSRRQTRGNTIYF. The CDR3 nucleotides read TGTGCCAGCAGCCGTCGCCAGACGAGGGGAAACACCATATATTTT.

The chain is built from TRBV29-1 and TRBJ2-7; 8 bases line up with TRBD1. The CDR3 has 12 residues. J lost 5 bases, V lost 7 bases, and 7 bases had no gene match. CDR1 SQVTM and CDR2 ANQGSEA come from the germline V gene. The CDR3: CSARWTGHEQYF. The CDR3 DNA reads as TGCAGCGCCCGCTGGACAGGGCACGAGCAGTACTTC.

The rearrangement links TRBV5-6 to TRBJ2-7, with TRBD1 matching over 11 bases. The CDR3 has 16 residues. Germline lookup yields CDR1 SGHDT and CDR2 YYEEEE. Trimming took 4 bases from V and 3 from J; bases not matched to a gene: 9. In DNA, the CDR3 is TGTGCCAGCAGCCTTAATGCCGGGACAGGGGGCTACGAGCAGTACTTC. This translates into CASSLNAGTGGYEQYF.

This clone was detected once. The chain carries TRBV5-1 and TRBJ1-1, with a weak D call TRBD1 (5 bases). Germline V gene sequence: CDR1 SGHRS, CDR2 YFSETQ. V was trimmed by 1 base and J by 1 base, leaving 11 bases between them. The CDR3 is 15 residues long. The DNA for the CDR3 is TGCGCCAGCAGCTTGTTAGGGGCCGCGAACACTGAAGCTTTCTTT. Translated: CASSLLGAANTEAFF.

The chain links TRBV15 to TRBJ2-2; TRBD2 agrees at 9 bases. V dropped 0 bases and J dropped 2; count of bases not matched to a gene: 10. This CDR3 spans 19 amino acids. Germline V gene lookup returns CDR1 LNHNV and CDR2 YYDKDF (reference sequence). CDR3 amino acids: CATSRDRWRGGPNTGELFF. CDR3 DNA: TGTGCCACCAGCAGAGATCGTTGGCGGGGGGGCCCTAACACCGGGGAGCTGTTTTTT.

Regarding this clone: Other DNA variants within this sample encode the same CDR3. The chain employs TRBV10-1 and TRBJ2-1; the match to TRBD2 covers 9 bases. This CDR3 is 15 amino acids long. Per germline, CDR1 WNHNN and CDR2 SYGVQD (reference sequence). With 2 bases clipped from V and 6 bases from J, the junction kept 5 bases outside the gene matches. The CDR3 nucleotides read TGCGCCAGCAGTGAGGGTGGCGGGGGGGCCAATGAGCAGTTCTTC. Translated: CASSEGGGGANEQFF.

The CDR3, as DNA: TGTGCCAGCAGCTTTGATGCAGGTTCGAATTCACCCCTCCACTTT. Its protein product is CASSFDAGSNSPLHF. V usage is TRBV5-6 and J usage is TRBJ1-6; D not certain. Germline CDR1 reads SGHDT; CDR2 reads YYEEEE. V was shortened by 2 bases and J by 7 bases, with 13 bases between the two germline ends. The CDR3 loop spans 15 amino acids.